This section outlines one T cell receptor (beta chain) sequence together with its context. This clone was counted a few times. No cognate antigen has been identified for it. No qualities accompany the bases; no much larger clone lies one base away. The cohort was made up of approximately 670 healthy bone marrow donors. At the time of sampling, every cohort member was nominally healthy, though immune exposures that went unrecorded were likely present. The donor tested CMV seropositive, placing the donor among the 289 seropositive members of the cohort. A peripheral blood sample was provided by each donor, and peripheral blood mononuclear cells were used for TCR beta sequencing. Genomic DNA was extracted from the blood cell samples with the Qiagen DNeasy Blood Extraction Kit. The entry originates in a study of cytomegalovirus exposure and HLA in healthy donors (TCRdb year 2017). Notes on the research overall: In an earlier analysis of some 550 of the donors, about 260 Gb of sequence data and 90 million to 120 million unique TCR beta sequences from 150 million to 200 million T cells were reported. An early release covering over 500 HLA-typed donors comprised approximately 290 gigabases of sequencing data and around 85 million unique TCR sequences. Among the roughly 430 genotyped donors, around 81% belonged to the genetic ancestry cluster associated with self-reported Caucasian donors. The aim of the study was to test whether cataloging public T cell receptors could identify signatures of past pathogen exposure. The study used immunosequencing to profile the T cell repertoires of 666 subjects and linked those repertoires to cytomegalovirus serostatus. A separate validation cohort of about 110 different subjects was used in addition to the approximately 700-subject first cohort. High-throughput TCR immunosequencing, statistical association of individual TCRs with disease status, and machine learning were combined to predict cytomegalovirus infection status. In a later analysis, previously published TCR beta repertoires from 670 or so donors were re-analyzed and high-resolution HLA genotyping was added so that TCR occurrence patterns could be studied. Rather than using new phenotypic data, the later analysis identified candidate immune exposures from TCR beta sequences and from how often those sequences occurred across donors. In an earlier analysis of 500 to 650 of the donors, high-throughput TCR beta sequencing was used to judge whether each TCR beta V gene segment behaved as functional or pseudogenic. Donor age, sex, ethnicity and CMV serostatus were collected together with the repertoire data. A later genetic analysis took genome-wide SNP genotypes for about 55% of the 666 donors and used that subset as a discovery cohort. Every repertoire in the discovery cohort had been generated on one and the same sequencing platform. Both class I and class II loci were covered by HLA typing, at four-digit resolution. Typing coverage varied by locus: about 629-640 donors for A, B, C, DRB1 and DQB1; roughly 520 for DQA1; about 570 for DPA1; 450 to 480 for DPB1. Roughly 5 DR-DQ haplotypes were treated as single units for association and clustering because of strong linkage in the cohort. Across approximately 420 genotyped donors of the cohort, an average of about 240,000 unique TCR beta nucleotide sequences per donor were sequenced, and approximately 19% of those sequences were non-productive.

Preparation of the library involved the immunoSEQ multiplex PCR assay. A mixture of 60 forward primers for TCR Vbeta segments and 13 reverse primers for TCR Jbeta segments was used in the multiplex PCR. A multiplex PCR assay on genomic DNA amplified the CDR3 region of rearranged TCR beta genes. Amplified TCR beta libraries were sequenced as 87-base-pair reads on the Illumina HiSeq System. For the original study's pipeline: A later analysis counted about 82 million unique TCR beta chains across the 670 or so repertoires, and some 12 million of these chains were shared by at least two donors. To remove PCR and sequencing errors, raw reads were error-corrected and collapsed into unique sequences using a nearest-neighbor algorithm that merged closely related sequences. V, D and J gene segments were assigned by aligning CDR3 sequences to IMGT reference sequences. For a sequence to be retained, at least a six-nucleotide match to both a V gene segment and a J gene segment was required. A rearrangement was called productive if the CDR3 had no stop codons and remained in frame with V and J, and every other rearrangement was called non-productive. Following IMGT convention, CDR3 was defined as the stretch from the second conserved V-encoded cysteine to the conserved J-encoded phenylalanine. The earlier analysis of about 530 of the donors excluded any sequence lacking an unambiguous match to a single V gene segment. An earlier analysis of some 500 of the donors classified V segments as functional when productive rearrangements were above 56.7% and as segregating when the standard deviation between donors was above 5%. To diagnose cytomegalovirus status from the catalog of TCR beta chain sequences, a statistical classification framework was built. V and J gene assignment, in a later analysis, came from comparing TCR nucleotide sequences with IMGT/GENE-DB human TR gene sequences. In a later analysis, CDR3 sequences and most-parsimonious VDJ recombination scenarios were assigned using the TCRdist pipeline. A later analysis defined each TCR beta chain by its CDR3 amino acid sequence plus V-gene family, and excluded reads lacking a unique V-gene family. As a way to deal with suspected cross-contamination and a sequencing artifact, a later analysis dropped 640 or so nucleotide sequences that were highly shared and had low generation probability. A later analysis calculated a clonal expansion index for each public chain from normalized within-repertoire ranks of inferred template counts. A later analysis computed generation probabilities with a VDJ recombination model fitted to out-of-frame rearrangements, and checked the results against IGoR. A later analysis scored TCR-TCR, TCR-HLA and TCR-CMV co-occurrence with hypergeometric tests, applying a repertoire-size bias correction to TCR pairs. A later analysis estimated false discovery rates by permuting HLA or CMV assignments 20 times. In a later analysis, co-occurring TCRs were grouped using DBSCAN, with TCRdist sequence similarity added in when clustering inside HLA-allele-positive subsets. Co-occurrence clustering excluded repertoires with fewer than 30,000 or more than 120,000 public chains, plus five with anomalous nucleotide sharing. TCRdb's version of the immuneACCESS table is confined to in-frame rearrangements and falls short of the full clone set. An unresolved V gene accounts for under half of the shortfall where checked; the remainder is of unknown origin. The V and J calls and clone size come from that table; D and trimming were worked out from the DNA. The table for this sample lists about 150,000 clones; 65% to 85% of them were counted only once. Of the sample, about 4.1% falls within the top ten clones.

What the research found in general, with its limitations: HLA typing was unavailable for some donors at each locus, so association tests used only the typed subset. Correlated functional status among segregating V segments might be attributable to linkage disequilibrium, but an unknown experimental factor could not be ruled out. Assigning TCR associations to individual alleles was difficult when HLA alleles, especially DR and DQ, strongly co-occurred. Sequencing depth was assumed to be roughly uniform across donors in the presence/absence analyses, though that assumption may not hold. Most TCR sequences were observed very rarely across donors, whereas some public TCRs were present in many individuals. The study gave a list of under 200 TCR beta chains associated with cytomegalovirus. A group of highly shared sequence variants was considered likely to be a technical artifact of the sequencing pipeline. The earlier analysis of approximately 560 of the donors excluded 15 to 20 rarely observed V segments, including chromosome 9 orphons, because counts were too low. In a later analysis, most CMV-associated TCR beta chains were found to appear HLA-restricted, with HLA associations seemingly driven largely by CMV exposure. Three of the identified cytomegalovirus-associated TCR beta chains were confirmed in vitro to be specific for cytomegalovirus antigens. A later analysis reported that several top co-occurrence clusters appeared linked to parvovirus B19, influenza, CMV and Epstein-Barr virus. According to a later analysis, TCR association rates differed among HLA loci, with DRB1 alleles showing the most associated TCRs and HLA-C alleles showing the fewest. The authors suggested that the approach could potentially be extended to other disease states and immunological phenotypes. A later genetic analysis reported fewer N-insertions in productive TCRs among donors in an Asian-associated ancestry cluster than the approximately 670-donor mean. An association between a missense DCLRE1C variant and V-gene and J-gene trimming of TCR beta chains was found in a later genetic analysis and replicated in an independent cohort. The cohort was sequenced for TCR beta chains only, and without alpha or paired-chain data the features that could be detected were limited. The classifier was reported to diagnose cytomegalovirus status with high specificity and sensitivity in both the original cohort and the validation cohort. In a later analysis, about 16,000 TCR beta sequences were associated with specific HLA alleles at a false discovery rate of 0.05. In an earlier analysis of some 550 of the donors, most TCR beta V segments were observed in productive rearrangements about 87% or about 30% of the time, broadly matching IMGT annotations. A further reported finding was that TCR beta sequences accurately predicted the HLA-A and HLA-B alleles for most subjects in the first cohort. Immune exposure information for the cohort was limited to CMV serostatus. Compared with equally common non-associated chains, HLA-associated TCR beta chains in a later analysis were more clonally expanded and had lower generation probabilities.

This receptor was obtained from a woman between 40 and 50 years old in good health and CMV-seropositive. The sequenced sample was PBMCs.

The nucleotide sequence is given as TGTGCCAGCAGCTCGTCCGGGACAGTCTATGGCTACACCTTC. Its translation is CASSSSGTVYGYTF. This sequence uses TRBV27 and TRBJ1-2; TRBD1 agrees with 7 junctional bases. For this chain, trimming is 6 bases at the V end and 4 bases at the J end, and the number of junction bases without a gene match is 8. In the germline V gene (reference sequence), CDR1 corresponds to MNHEY and CDR2 to SMNVEV. The CDR3, cysteine through phenylalanine, is 14 amino acids long. Just CDR3 DNA is preserved here, 42 bases in frame from base 1.